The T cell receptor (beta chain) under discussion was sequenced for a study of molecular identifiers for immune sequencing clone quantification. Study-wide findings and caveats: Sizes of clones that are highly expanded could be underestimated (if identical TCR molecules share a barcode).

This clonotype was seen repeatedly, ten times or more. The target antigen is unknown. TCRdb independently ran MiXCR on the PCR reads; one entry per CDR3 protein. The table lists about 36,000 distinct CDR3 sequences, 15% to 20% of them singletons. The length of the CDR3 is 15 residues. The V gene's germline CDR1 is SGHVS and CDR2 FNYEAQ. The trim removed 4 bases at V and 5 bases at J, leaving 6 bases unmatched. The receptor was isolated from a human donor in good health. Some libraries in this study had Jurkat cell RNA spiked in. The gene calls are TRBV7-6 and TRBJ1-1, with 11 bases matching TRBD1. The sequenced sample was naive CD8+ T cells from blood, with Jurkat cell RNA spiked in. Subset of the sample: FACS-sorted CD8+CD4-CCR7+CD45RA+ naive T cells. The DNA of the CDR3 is TGTGCCAGCAGCTCGGGACAGGGGGTTCGGACTGAAGCTTTCTTT. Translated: CASSSGQGVRTEAFF. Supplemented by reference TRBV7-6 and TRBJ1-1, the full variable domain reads GAGVSQSPRYKVTKRGQDVALRCDPISGHVSLYWYRQALGQGPEFLTYFNYEAQQDKSGLPNDRFSAERPEGSISTLTIQRTEQRDSAMYRCASSSGQGVRTEAFFGQGTRLTVV.